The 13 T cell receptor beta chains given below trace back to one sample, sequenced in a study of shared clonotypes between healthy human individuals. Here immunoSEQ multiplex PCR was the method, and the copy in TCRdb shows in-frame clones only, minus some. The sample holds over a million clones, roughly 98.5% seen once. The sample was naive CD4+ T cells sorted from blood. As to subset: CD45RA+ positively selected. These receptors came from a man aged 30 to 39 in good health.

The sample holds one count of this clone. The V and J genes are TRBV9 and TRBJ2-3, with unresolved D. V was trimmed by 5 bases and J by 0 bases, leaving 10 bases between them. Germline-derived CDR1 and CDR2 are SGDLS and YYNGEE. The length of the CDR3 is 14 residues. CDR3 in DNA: TGTGCCAGCAGTCCCGACTCTAGCACAGATACGCAGTATTTT. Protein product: CASSPDSSTDTQYF.

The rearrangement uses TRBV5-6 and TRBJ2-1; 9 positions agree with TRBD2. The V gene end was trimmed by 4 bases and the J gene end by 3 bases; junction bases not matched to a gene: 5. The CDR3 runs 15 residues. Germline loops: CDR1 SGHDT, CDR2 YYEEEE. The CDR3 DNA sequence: TGTGCCAGCAGCCCACCGACTAGCGGCTACAATGAGCAGTTCTTC. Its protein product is CASSPPTSGYNEQFF.

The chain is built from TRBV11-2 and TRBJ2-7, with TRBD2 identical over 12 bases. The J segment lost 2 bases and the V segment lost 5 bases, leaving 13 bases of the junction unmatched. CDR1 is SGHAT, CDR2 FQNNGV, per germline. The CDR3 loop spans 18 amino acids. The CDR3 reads CASSPIRRTSGITYEQYF. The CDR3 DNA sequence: TGTGCCAGCAGCCCGATTAGGCGGACTAGCGGGATAACCTACGAGCAGTACTTC.

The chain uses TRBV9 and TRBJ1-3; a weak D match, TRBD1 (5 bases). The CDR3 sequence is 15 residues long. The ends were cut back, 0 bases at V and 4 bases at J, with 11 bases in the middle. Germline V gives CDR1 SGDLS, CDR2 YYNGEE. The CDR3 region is CASSVARAGGNTIYF. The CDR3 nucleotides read TGTGCCAGCAGCGTAGCCAGGGCGGGAGGAAACACCATATATTTT.

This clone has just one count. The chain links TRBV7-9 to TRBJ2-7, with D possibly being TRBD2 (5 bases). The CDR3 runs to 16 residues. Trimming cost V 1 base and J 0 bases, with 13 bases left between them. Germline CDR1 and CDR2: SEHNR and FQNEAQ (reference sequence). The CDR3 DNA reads TGTGCCAGCAGCTTAGTCGGACTCGAAAACTCCTACGAGCAGTACTTC. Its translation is CASSLVGLENSYEQYF. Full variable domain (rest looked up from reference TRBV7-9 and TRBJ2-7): DTGVSQNPRHKITKRGQNVTFRCDPISEHNRLYWYRQTLGQGPEFLTYFQNEAQLEKSRLLSDRFSAERPKGSFSTLEIQRTEQGDSAMYLCASSLVGLENSYEQYFGPGTRLTVT.

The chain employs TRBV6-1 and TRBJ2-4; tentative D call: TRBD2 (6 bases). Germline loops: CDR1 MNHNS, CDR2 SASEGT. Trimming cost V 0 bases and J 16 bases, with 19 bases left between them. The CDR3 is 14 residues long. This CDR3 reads CASSEALPGTGGYF. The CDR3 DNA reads TGTGCCAGCAGTGAAGCGCTTCCGGGGACTGGGGGATACTTC.

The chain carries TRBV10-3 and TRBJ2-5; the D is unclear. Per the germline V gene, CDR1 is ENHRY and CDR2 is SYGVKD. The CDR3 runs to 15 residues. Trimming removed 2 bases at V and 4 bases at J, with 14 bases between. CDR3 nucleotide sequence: TGTGCCATCAGTGAGACTCCGGGTGGAAGAGAGACCCAGTACTTC. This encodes CAISETPGGRETQYF.

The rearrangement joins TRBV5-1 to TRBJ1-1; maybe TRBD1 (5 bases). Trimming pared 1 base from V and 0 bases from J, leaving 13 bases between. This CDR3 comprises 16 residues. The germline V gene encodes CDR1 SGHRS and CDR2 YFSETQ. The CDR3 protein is CASSLIRGGMNTEAFF. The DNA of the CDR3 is TGCGCCAGCAGCTTGATCCGGGGCGGTATGAACACTGAAGCTTTCTTT. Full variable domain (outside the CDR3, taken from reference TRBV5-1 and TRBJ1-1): KAGVTQTPRYLIKTRGQQVTLSCSPISGHRSVSWYQQTPGQGLQFLFEYFSETQRNKGNFPGRFSGRQFSNSRSEMNVSTLELGDSALYLCASSLIRGGMNTEAFFGQGTRLTVV.

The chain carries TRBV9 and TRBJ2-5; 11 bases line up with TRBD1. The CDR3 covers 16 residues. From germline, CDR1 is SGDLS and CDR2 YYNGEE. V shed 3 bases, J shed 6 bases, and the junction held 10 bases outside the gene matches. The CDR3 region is CASSAPDRGREKTQYF. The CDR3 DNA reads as TGTGCCAGCAGCGCACCGGACAGGGGGCGCGAAAAGACCCAGTACTTC.

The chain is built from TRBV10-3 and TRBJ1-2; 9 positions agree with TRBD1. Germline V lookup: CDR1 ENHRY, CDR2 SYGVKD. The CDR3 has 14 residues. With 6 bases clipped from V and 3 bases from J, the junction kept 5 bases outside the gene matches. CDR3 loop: CAISSTGGDYGYTF. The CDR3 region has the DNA TGTGCCATCAGCTCGACAGGGGGAGACTATGGCTACACCTTC.

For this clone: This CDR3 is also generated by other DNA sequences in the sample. CDR3 DNA: TGTGCCAGCAGTTTACCAGGGGACACTGAAGCTTTCTTT. Its translation: CASSLPGDTEAFF. The chain has TRBV28 and TRBJ1-1; perhaps TRBD1 as D (6 bases). The germline V gene encodes CDR1 MDHEN and CDR2 SYDVKM. This CDR3 has 13 amino acids. With 2 bases removed from V and 3 bases from J, the gap between germline ends came to 7 bases.

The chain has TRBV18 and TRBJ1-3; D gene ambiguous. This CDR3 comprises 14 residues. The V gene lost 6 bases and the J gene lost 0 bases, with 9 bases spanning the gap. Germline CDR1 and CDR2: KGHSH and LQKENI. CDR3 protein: CASSDVYSGNTIYF. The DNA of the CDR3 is TGTGCCAGCTCTGACGTTTACTCTGGAAACACCATATATTTT.

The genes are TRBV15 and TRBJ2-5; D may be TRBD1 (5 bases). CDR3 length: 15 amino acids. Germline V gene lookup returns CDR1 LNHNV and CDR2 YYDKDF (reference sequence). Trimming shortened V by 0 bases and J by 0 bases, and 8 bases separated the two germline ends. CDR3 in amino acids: CATSRDQGNQETQYF. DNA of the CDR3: TGTGCCACCAGCAGAGATCAGGGCAACCAAGAGACCCAGTACTTC.